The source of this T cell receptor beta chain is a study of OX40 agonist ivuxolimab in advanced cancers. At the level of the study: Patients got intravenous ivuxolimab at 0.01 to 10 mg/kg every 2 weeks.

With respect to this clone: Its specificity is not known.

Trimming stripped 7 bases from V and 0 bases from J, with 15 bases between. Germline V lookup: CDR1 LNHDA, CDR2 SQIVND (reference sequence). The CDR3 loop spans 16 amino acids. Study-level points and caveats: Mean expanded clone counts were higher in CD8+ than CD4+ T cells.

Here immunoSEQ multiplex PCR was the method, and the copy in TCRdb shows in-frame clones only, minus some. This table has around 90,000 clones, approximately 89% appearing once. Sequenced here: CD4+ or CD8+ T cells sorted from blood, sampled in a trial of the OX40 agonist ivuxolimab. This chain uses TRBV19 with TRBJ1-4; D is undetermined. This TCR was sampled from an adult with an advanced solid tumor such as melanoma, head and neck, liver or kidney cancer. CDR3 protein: CASKVSAGATNEKLFF. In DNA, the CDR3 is TGTGCCAGTAAAGTTTCAGCGGGCGCAACTAATGAAAAACTGTTTTTT.